This T cell receptor (beta chain) was obtained from a study of blood T cell repertoires in COVID-19. About the research overall: Spain, Italy and the United States supplied samples that represented acute and convalescent COVID-19.

CDR1 is MNHEY and CDR2 is SVGAGI in the germline V gene. Trimming stripped 7 bases from V and 5 bases from J, with 11 bases between. The CDR3 extends over 13 amino acids. This clone has just one count. Under the authors' procedure: From reference gene primer amplification, estimates of nucleated cell counts were derived. The protocol was immunoSEQ multiplex PCR, while the TCRdb copy is restricted to in-frame clones and leaves out a portion. V and J calls and clone size follow that table, whereas D and trimming were derived from the DNA. The data contain about 330,000 clones, around 82% of them singletons.

This sequence joins TRBV6-5 and TRBJ1-4, with a tentative D call TRBD1 (6 bases). The origin of this receptor is a woman aged 45-65 years with acute or convalescent COVID-19. The material sequenced was peripheral blood. The CDR3 DNA is TGTGCCAGCACGGGGGGGGCAAATGAAAAACTGTTTTTT. Translated, it gives CASTGGANEKLFF.